This T cell receptor (beta chain) is drawn from a study of blood T cell repertoires in COVID-19. About the study: Sites across the United States, Italy and Spain contributed samples from acute and convalescent COVID-19. Nucleic acid was either cDNA or gDNA, and it came from T cells, B-cell-depleted T cells, or PBMCs.

Original processing notes: Using reference gene primer amplification, nucleated cell counts were estimated. Sequencing used immunoSEQ multiplex PCR; TCRdb keeps in-frame clones, though not all of them. V and J calls and clone size come straight from that table; D and trimming were deduced from the DNA. Of about 59,000 clones in the sample, about nine tenths are singletons; the top ten hold about a sixth. V shed 4 bases and J 4 bases; nucleotides not matched to a gene: 6. CDR3 length: 14 amino acids. Germline loops: CDR1 SGHRS, CDR2 YFSETQ. The sequencing input was peripheral blood. This chain connects TRBV5-1 to TRBJ1-1; TRBD1 matches 8 bases. The TCR comes from a man older than 75 with acute or convalescent COVID-19. The CDR3 reads CASSPDRGITEAFF. CDR3 in DNA: TGCGCCAGCAGCCCCGACAGGGGTATCACTGAAGCTTTCTTT.